The rows below give T cell receptor beta chains drawn from one sample of a study of shared clonotypes between healthy human individuals. The assay was immunoSEQ multiplex PCR, and TCRdb's table has in-frame clones only and misses some. The sample gives about 2 million clones, roughly 94% of which show up once; roughly 1.1% is in the top ten. Material: naive CD8+ T cells sorted from blood. Receptor source: a man younger than 30 in good health. Each CDR3 is given with its conserved first and last residue. The order of the fields is CDR3 length, J gene, V gene, D gene, clone size, CDR3 DNA, CDR3 protein. The D gene is left open where the match is weak. The size field is filled for only some rows; it gives once, few, many or a size class.

>15|TRBJ2-7|TRBV7-2|TRBD2|.
TGTGCCAGCAGCTTAGCAGGGCTAGCGGGATACGAGCAGTACTTC
CASSLAGLAGYEQYF
>12|TRBJ2-3|TRBV5-4|.|.
TGTGCCAGCAGCTTACTTTCGGAGGCGCAGTATTTT
CASSLLSEAQYF
>16|TRBJ2-6|TRBV4-1|.|.
TGCGCCAGCAGCCTGGTACTCAGCTCTGGGGCCAACGTCCTGACTTTC
CASSLVLSSGANVLTF
>15|TRBJ2-1|TRBV11-2|.|.
TGTGCCAGCAGCTTAGAGGCGCTAGTCACCAATGAGCAGTTCTTC
CASSLEALVTNEQFF
>18|TRBJ2-3|TRBV7-9|TRBD1|.
TGTGCCAGCAGCTTAGTTCTGGGACAGGCCATTGGAACAGATACGCAGTATTTT
CASSLVLGQAIGTDTQYF
>17|TRBJ2-2|TRBV28|.|.
TGTGCCAGCAGTTTCGGGGACACCGACATTTACACCGGGGAGCTGTTTTTT
CASSFGDTDIYTGELFF
>14|TRBJ2-1|TRBV7-9|TRBD1|.
TGTGCCAGCAGCTACGGGACAGGGTACGATGAGCAGTTCTTC
CASSYGTGYDEQFF
>12|TRBJ1-2|TRBV7-6|.|.
TGTGCCAGCAGCTTAGACGGCAATGGCTACACCTTC
CASSLDGNGYTF
>13|TRBJ2-7|TRBV27|.|.
TGTGCCAGCAGTTTATGGGGTAAGGACGAGCAGTACTTC
CASSLWGKDEQYF
>15|TRBJ2-7|TRBV27|TRBD1|.
TGTGCCAGCAGTGGATGGGGACAGAGCATCTACGAGCAGTACTTC
CASSGWGQSIYEQYF
>13|TRBJ1-4|TRBV29-1|TRBD1|.
TGCAGCGTTTCGACAGGGGGGAATGAAAAACTGTTTTTT
CSVSTGGNEKLFF
>18|TRBJ1-4|TRBV7-9|.|.
.
CASSLVSLRSSSNEKLFF
>15|TRBJ2-7|TRBV15|TRBD1|.
TGTGCCACCAGCAGAGCCCGGGACAGGGCCTACGAGCAGTACTTC
CATSRARDRAYEQYF
>13|TRBJ2-7|TRBV2|.|.
TGTGCCAGCATCGGCCGAGGGGGCTACGAGCAGTACTTC
CASIGRGGYEQYF
>15|TRBJ2-7|TRBV5-4|.|.
TGTGCCAGCAGCTTATGGGGGGGCCCTGCGGGCGAGCAGTACTTC
CASSLWGGPAGEQYF
>15|TRBJ2-3|TRBV27|TRBD1|.
TGTGCCAGCAGAACGGAACAGGGGGCTATAGATACGCAGTATTTT
CASRTEQGAIDTQYF
>17|TRBJ1-2|TRBV5-1|.|.
TGCGCCAGCAGCTCGGACGGACCACGCAGGGTGGGGCCTGGCTACACCTTC
CASSSDGPRRVGPGYTF
>15|TRBJ2-7|TRBV9|TRBD1|.
TGTGCCAGCAGCGCGGCGGGCAGGGGGTCCTACGAGCAGTACTTC
CASSAAGRGSYEQYF
>15|TRBJ2-5|TRBV7-9|TRBD2|.
TGTGCCAGCAGCTTGGGGACTAGCGGACAAGAGACCCAGTACTTC
CASSLGTSGQETQYF
>16|TRBJ1-3|TRBV27|.|.
TGTGCCAGCAGTTTAGGTCACCCGGGGTCGGGAAACACCATATATTTT
CASSLGHPGSGNTIYF
>13|TRBJ1-6|TRBV19|.|.
TGTGCCAGTAGTAACGCGGAGAGTTCACCCCTCCACTTT
CASSNAESSPLHF
>14|TRBJ2-1|TRBV2|.|.
TGTGCCAGCAAGGAGCCGAGCTCCTACAATGAGCAGTTCTTC
CASKEPSSYNEQFF
>16|TRBJ1-4|TRBV28|.|.
TGTGCCAGCAGTCTCGAAGGGGAGTCAACTAATGAAAAACTGTTTTTT
CASSLEGESTNEKLFF
>15|TRBJ1-3|TRBV19|.|.
TGTGCCAGTAGTATGACGTTCAACTCTGGAAACACCATATATTTT
CASSMTFNSGNTIYF
>15|TRBJ2-2|TRBV27|.|.
TGTGCCAGCAGCCCCGGGACTTCCAAAACCGGGGAGCTGTTTTTT
CASSPGTSKTGELFF
>13|TRBJ2-7|TRBV2|.|.
TGTGCCAGCAGTTACGGGGATTCCTACGAGCAGTACTTC
CASSYGDSYEQYF
>13|TRBJ1-1|TRBV12-5|.|few
TGTGCTAGTGGTTTGGAGAGGAGCACTGAAGCTTTCTTT
CASGLERSTEAFF
>13|TRBJ2-1|TRBV9|.|.
TGTGCCAGCAGCCCCACTCCCGCCGGGGAGCAGTTCTTC
CASSPTPAGEQFF
>11|TRBJ1-1|TRBV30|.|.
TGTGCCTGGAGATTGACCTTAGAGGCTTTCTTT
CAWRLTLEAFF
>16|TRBJ2-7|TRBV9|TRBD1|.
TGTGCCAGCAGCCCAGAGACAGGGGCTAACTCCTACGAGCAGTACTTC
CASSPETGANSYEQYF
>14|TRBJ1-2|TRBV6-5|TRBD1|.
TGTGCCAGCAGCTATGGACAGGATAACTATGGCTACACCTTC
CASSYGQDNYGYTF
>17|TRBJ2-7|TRBV4-3|TRBD1|.
TGCGCCAGCAGCCAAGATCCGGGTCAGGGGGAAAGAAACGAGCAGTACTTC
CASSQDPGQGERNEQYF
>16|TRBJ2-7|TRBV7-9|TRBD2|.
TGTGCCAGCAGCTCTACGACTAGCGGGAGTCCCTACGAGCAGTACTTC
CASSSTTSGSPYEQYF
>16|TRBJ2-7|TRBV9|TRBD2|once
TGTGCCAGCAGCGTGGGACTAGCGGAGCTACCCTACGAGCAGTACTTC
CASSVGLAELPYEQYF
>16|TRBJ1-2|TRBV6-5|TRBD1|.
TGTGCCAGCAGTTTCGTCCGGGACAGAGAATACTATGGCTACACCTTC
CASSFVRDREYYGYTF
>13|TRBJ2-1|TRBV29-1|TRBD2|.
TGCAGCGTTCAGACTAGCCCCAACAATGAGCAGTTCTTC
CSVQTSPNNEQFF
>12|TRBJ2-7|TRBV5-6|.|.
TGTGCCAGCAGCGGGGCCACCTACGAGCAGTACTTC
CASSGATYEQYF
>12|TRBJ2-7|TRBV7-9|.|.
TGTGCCAGCAGCCCGGACACGTACGAGCAGTACTTC
CASSPDTYEQYF
>13|TRBJ1-2|TRBV5-4|TRBD1|.
TGTGCCAGCAGCTCGACAGGGGGCAGGGGCTACACCTTC
CASSSTGGRGYTF
>15|TRBJ2-7|TRBV6-5|TRBD2|.
TGTGCCAGCAGTTCGTGGGACGGGGGGTTGGGTGAGCAGTACTTC
CASSSWDGGLGEQYF
>14|TRBJ2-3|TRBV4-3|.|.
TGCGCCAGCAGCCAACGGGGGCTCGCAGATACGCAGTATTTT
CASSQRGLADTQYF
>14|TRBJ2-2|TRBV5-1|.|.
TGCGCCAGCAGGTGGGACCTTTCCACCGGGGAGCTGTTTTTT
CASRWDLSTGELFF
>13|TRBJ2-7|TRBV28|.|.
TGTGCCAGCAGACCCAGGGGTTCCTACGAGCAGTACTTC
CASRPRGSYEQYF
>16|TRBJ2-7|TRBV14|TRBD2|once
TGTGCCAGCAGCCAAAGGGTAGCGGGGGGGCCTCGGGAGCAGTACTTC
CASSQRVAGGPREQYF
>14|TRBJ2-7|TRBV7-9|.|.
TGTGCCAGCAGCGAGGGGGGACAGTCCTACGAGCAGTACTTC
CASSEGGQSYEQYF
>14|TRBJ2-7|TRBV9|.|.
TGTGCCAGCAGCGTAGCGGGGCCATCCTACGAGCAGTACTTC
CASSVAGPSYEQYF
>18|TRBJ2-6|TRBV4-2|TRBD1|.
TGTGCCAGCAGCCAAGATCAGGGGGCGATCTCTGGGGCCAACGTCCTGACTTTC
CASSQDQGAISGANVLTF
>15|TRBJ2-7|TRBV10-3|TRBD1|.
TGTGCCATCAGTGAGTCGAGGCAGGGGGCCTACGAGCAGTACTTC
CAISESRQGAYEQYF
>15|TRBJ2-1|TRBV7-2|.|few
TGTGCCAGCAGCTTAGACTGGAGCTCCTACAATGAGCAGTTCTTC
CASSLDWSSYNEQFF
>11|TRBJ2-7|TRBV20-1|.|.
TGCAGTGCTAGCGGAGGGTTCGAGCAGTACTTC
CSASGGFEQYF
>13|TRBJ2-7|TRBV7-4|.|.
TGTGCCAGCAGCCGGGGACGCCCCTACGAGCAGTACTTC
CASSRGRPYEQYF
>12|TRBJ1-5|TRBV27|.|.
TGTGCCAGCTCAGAAAGCAATCAGCCCCAGCATTTT
CASSESNQPQHF
>13|TRBJ1-5|TRBV28|.|.
TGTGCCAGCAGTTATATCGCCGGTCCCACCCAGCATTTT
CASSYIAGPTQHF
>12|TRBJ1-2|TRBV29-1|.|few
TGCAGCGTTGACAGAGGGGATGGTGGCTACACCTTC
CSVDRGDGGYTF
>15|TRBJ2-7|TRBV5-6|TRBD2|.
TGTGCCAGCAGCCCTAGCGGGAGTCGCTCCTACGAGCAGTACTTC
CASSPSGSRSYEQYF